Each of the 19 T cell receptor beta chains below was sequenced from the same sample in a study of cytomegalovirus exposure and HLA in healthy donors. Primers included in the PCR were 60 Vbeta and 13 Jbeta primers. The method was immunoSEQ multiplex PCR; TCRdb's version includes in-frame clones alone and lacks a portion of them. Among roughly 170,000 clones listed, over 60% were seen once. Material: PBMCs. The receptors come from a woman in her 30s in good health and CMV-seronegative.

The rearrangement links TRBV18 to TRBJ1-2, with 9 bases identical to TRBD1. Germline assignment: CDR1 KGHSH and CDR2 LQKENI. The CDR3 loop spans 15 amino acids. V shed 5 bases, J shed 10 bases, and the junction held 14 bases outside the gene matches. CDR3 coding DNA: TGTGCCAGCTCAGAGATGACAGGGGGAATATTAGACTACACCTTC. It is translated as CASSEMTGGILDYTF.

With respect to this clone: The same CDR3 can be traced to other DNA sequences in this sample. V gene TRBV7-9 combines with J gene TRBJ2-7; no reliable D call. In germline, CDR1 is SEHNR, CDR2 FQNEAQ (reference sequence). This CDR3 spans 15 amino acids. Trimming removed 9 bases at V and 3 bases at J, with 21 bases between. CDR3 nucleotides: TGTGCCAGTAGCCCCGACGGAGTTCCCGTCTACGAGCAGTACTTC. This sequence encodes CASSPDGVPVYEQYF.

This clone was counted a single time. V and J are TRBV10-1 and TRBJ2-2; D remains unclear. The V and J ends lost 4 bases and 3 bases respectively, with 6 bases between them. In germline, CDR1 is WNHNN, CDR2 SYGVQD (reference sequence). The CDR3 runs to 13 residues. CDR3 region: CASSALYTGELFF. CDR3 nucleotides: TGCGCCAGCAGTGCCTTGTACACCGGGGAGCTGTTTTTT.

The V call is TRBV7-6, the J call TRBJ2-7; TRBD2 might be the D (6 bases). This CDR3 has 16 residues. Trimming stripped 1 base from V and 1 base from J, with 14 bases between. CDR1 SGHVS and CDR2 FNYEAQ come from the germline V gene. CDR3 protein: CASSLGGGDSSYEQYF. The CDR3 DNA is TGTGCCAGCAGCTTAGGGGGAGGTGACAGTTCCTACGAGCAGTACTTC. Full variable domain (missing parts from reference TRBV7-6 and TRBJ2-7): GAGVSQSPRYKVTKRGQDVALRCDPISGHVSLYWYRQALGQGPEFLTYFNYEAQQDKSGLPNDRFSAERPEGSISTLTIQRTEQRDSAMYRCASSLGGGDSSYEQYFGPGTRLTVT.

J is TRBJ2-7 and V is TRBV5-1, with D possibly TRBD2 on 5 matching bases. With 3 bases removed from V and 3 bases from J, the gap between germline ends came to 19 bases. CDR1 is SGHRS, CDR2 YFSETQ, per germline. The CDR3 length is 16 residues. The CDR3: CASSWAGNLGGYEQYF. The DNA for the CDR3 is TGCGCCAGCAGCTGGGCGGGTAATCTTGGAGGCTACGAGCAGTACTTC.

The chain joins TRBV29-1 to TRBJ1-2; 7 positions agree with TRBD1. This CDR3 has 13 amino acids. Germline loops: CDR1 SQVTM, CDR2 ANQGSEA. V gave up 6 bases and J gave up 4 bases; unmatched junction bases: 8. This CDR3 reads CSVDQGGSYGYTF. The CDR3 DNA reads as TGCAGCGTGGACCAGGGGGGTAGCTATGGCTACACCTTC.

The chain employs TRBV4-1 and TRBJ2-1; TRBD1 is a possible D gene (5 bases). Trimming shortened V by 4 bases and J by 4 bases, and 23 bases separated the two germline ends. CDR3 size: 18 residues. The germline V gene has CDR1 MGHRA and CDR2 YSYEKL. The CDR3 coding sequence is TGCGCCAGCAGCCTGTGGGGAACAGGCTCTAAAGATTACAATGAGCAGTTCTTC. Translated: CASSLWGTGSKDYNEQFF.

The rearrangement joins TRBV7-8 to TRBJ2-5; tentative D call: TRBD2 (6 bases). The CDR3 covers 14 residues. Germline V gene data show CDR1 as SGHVS and CDR2 as FQNEAQ. V lost 3 bases and J lost 3, with 11 bases in between. Written as DNA, the CDR3 is TGTGCCAGCAGCTTTCGGCCGGGAGAAGAGACCCAGTACTTC. This codes for CASSFRPGEETQYF.

This clone has just one count. This rearrangement joins TRBV5-4 to TRBJ1-2; no clear D. With 0 bases removed from V and 2 bases from J, the gap between germline ends came to 5 bases. CDR1 and CDR2 (germline): SGHNT, YYREEE (reference sequence). The CDR3 has 13 amino acids. The CDR3 DNA is TGTGCCAGCAGCTTGGACGCGAACTATGGCTACACCTTC. This sequence encodes CASSLDANYGYTF.

The V and J genes are TRBV6-5 and TRBJ2-7, with 8 bases aligning to TRBD1. The V segment lost 7 bases and the J segment 7 bases; nucleotides outside the gene matches: 15. This CDR3 spans 15 amino acids. The germline V gene has CDR1 MNHEY and CDR2 SVGAGI. CDR3 sequence (DNA): TGTGCCAGCACCACAGGGGGGTTCGCTCCTCGGGAGCAGTACTTC. This codes for CASTTGGFAPREQYF.

The chain employs TRBV6-1 and TRBJ2-7; possible D gene TRBD2, 6 bases. Trimming removed 3 bases at V and 12 bases at J, with 21 bases between. CDR3 length: 14 residues. The germline V gene has CDR1 MNHNS and CDR2 SASEGT. The DNA for the CDR3 is TGTGCCAGCAGTGACTTCGGGACTCCTGGGGATCGGTACTTC. As protein: CASSDFGTPGDRYF.

This clone showed up just once. V usage is TRBV19 and J usage is TRBJ1-2, with 9 bases matching TRBD1. Germline values: CDR1 LNHDA, CDR2 SQIVND (reference sequence). The J segment lost 5 bases and the V segment lost 5 bases, leaving 9 bases of the junction unmatched. There are 15 residues in the CDR3. The CDR3 sequence: CASSPPGQGYYGYTF. As DNA, the CDR3 is TGTGCCAGTAGTCCACCGGGACAGGGCTATTATGGCTACACCTTC.

This clone appeared a few times. The gene calls are TRBV27 and TRBJ1-3; D gene unclear. V lost 5 bases and J 0 bases, leaving 11 bases between the germline ends. Germline loops: CDR1 MNHEY, CDR2 SMNVEV (reference sequence). The CDR3 length is 15 residues. CDR3 sequence reads: CASSRSPYSGNTIYF. The DNA for the CDR3 is TGTGCCAGCAGTCGGAGCCCATACTCTGGAAACACCATATATTTT.

The chain links TRBV5-8 to TRBJ1-5; TRBD1 matches at 8 bases. Unmatched junction bases numbered 6, after V lost 4 bases and J lost 6 bases. Germline loops: CDR1 SGHTS, CDR2 YDEGEE. The CDR3 extends over 14 amino acids. In DNA, the CDR3 is TGTGCCAGCAGCCCCCGGACAGGGCGTCAGCCCCAGCATTTT. Translated, it gives CASSPRTGRQPQHF.

The rearrangement links TRBV4-2 to TRBJ1-3; D is undetermined. Germline assignment: CDR1 LGHNA and CDR2 YNFKEQ. Between the trimmed V and J ends, which lost 3 bases and 0 bases, there was a span of 12 bases. CDR3 length: 16 amino acids. CDR3 coding DNA: TGTGCCAGCAGCCAGGGAGTCTTTTCCTCTGGAAACACCATATATTTT. This codes for CASSQGVFSSGNTIYF.

This clone was observed a few times. The gene calls are TRBV7-6 and TRBJ2-7; a weak D match, TRBD2 (7 bases). V shed 7 bases and J shed 0 bases, with 16 bases lying between them. The CDR3 contains 15 residues. Germline V lookup: CDR1 SGHVS, CDR2 FNYEAQ. CDR3 in amino acids: CASTLGGGDSYEQYF. The CDR3 bases are TGTGCCAGCACCCTTGGCGGGGGCGACTCCTACGAGCAGTACTTC.

The V gene is TRBV7-2, the J gene TRBJ1-2, with 7 nucleotides matching TRBD1. Trimming removed 4 bases from V and 5 bases from J; junction bases left unmatched: 16. Germline loops: CDR1 SGHTA, CDR2 FQGNSA. The CDR3 extends over 17 amino acids. Here the CDR3 reads CASSWSEGAGGLYGYTF. The DNA of the CDR3 is TGTGCCAGCAGCTGGTCTGAAGGGGCAGGGGGACTTTATGGCTACACCTTC.

This clone came up a few times. V is TRBV7-9 and J is TRBJ2-7, with 10 nucleotides matching TRBD1. V gave up 5 bases and J gave up 3 bases; unmatched junction bases: 7. This CDR3 has 15 amino acids. Germline values: CDR1 SEHNR, CDR2 FQNEAQ (reference sequence). CDR3: CASSPGTGVGYEQYF. The CDR3 region has the DNA TGTGCCAGCAGCCCTGGGACAGGGGTAGGCTACGAGCAGTACTTC. Full variable domain (rest looked up from reference TRBV7-9 and TRBJ2-7): DTGVSQNPRHKITKRGQNVTFRCDPISEHNRLYWYRQTLGQGPEFLTYFQNEAQLEKSRLLSDRFSAERPKGSFSTLEIQRTEQGDSAMYLCASSPGTGVGYEQYFGPGTRLTVT.

The chain combines TRBV4-1 with TRBJ1-5, with 9 bases that match TRBD1. This CDR3 is 16 amino acids long. Germline assignment: CDR1 MGHRA and CDR2 YSYEKL. Unmatched junction bases numbered 4, after V lost 2 bases and J lost 2 bases. CDR3 coding DNA: TGCGCCAGCAGCCAATTGGGACAGGGTCGCAATCAGCCCCAGCATTTT. Protein product: CASSQLGQGRNQPQHF.